This T cell receptor (beta chain) emerged from a study of blood T cell repertoires in COVID-19. Overall study: Acute and convalescent COVID-19 samples came from the United States, Italy and Spain. Sample material is recorded as cDNA or gDNA derived from T cells, B-cell-depleted T cells, or PBMCs.

In the original analysis: It was from reference gene primer amplification that nucleated cell counts were estimated. Here immunoSEQ multiplex PCR was the method, and the copy in TCRdb shows in-frame clones only, minus some. For V, J and clone size, that table is used; D and trimming come from the DNA. The table shows more than 300,000 clones, with more than 75% occurring only once. V was clipped by 1 base and J by 7 bases, with 11 bases between them. This CDR3 is 14 amino acids long. Germline assignment: CDR1 SGHTA and CDR2 FQGNSA. V gene TRBV7-2 combines with J gene TRBJ2-1; D is uncertain. The receptor was derived from a woman aged 18-29 years who had recovered from COVID-19. The sequencing sample was made of peripheral blood. As DNA, the CDR3 is TGTGCCAGCAGCTTAGGGTTAGCACGGAATGAGCAGTTCTTC. Translating it yields CASSLGLARNEQFF.